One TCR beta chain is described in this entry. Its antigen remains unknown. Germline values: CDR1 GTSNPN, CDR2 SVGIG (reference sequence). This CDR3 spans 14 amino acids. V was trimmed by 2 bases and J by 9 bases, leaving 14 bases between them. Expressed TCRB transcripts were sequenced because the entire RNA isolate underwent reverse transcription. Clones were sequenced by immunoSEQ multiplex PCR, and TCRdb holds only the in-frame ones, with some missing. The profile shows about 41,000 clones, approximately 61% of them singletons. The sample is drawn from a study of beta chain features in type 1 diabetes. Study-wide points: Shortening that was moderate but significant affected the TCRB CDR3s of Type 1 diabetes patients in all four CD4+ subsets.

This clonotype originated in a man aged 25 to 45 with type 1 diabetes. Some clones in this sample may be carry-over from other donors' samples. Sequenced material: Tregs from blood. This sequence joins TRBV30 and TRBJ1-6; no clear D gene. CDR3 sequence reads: CAWSRLPSGSPLHF. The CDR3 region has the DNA TGTGCCTGGAGTCGACTGCCGTCTGGTTCACCCCTCCACTTT.